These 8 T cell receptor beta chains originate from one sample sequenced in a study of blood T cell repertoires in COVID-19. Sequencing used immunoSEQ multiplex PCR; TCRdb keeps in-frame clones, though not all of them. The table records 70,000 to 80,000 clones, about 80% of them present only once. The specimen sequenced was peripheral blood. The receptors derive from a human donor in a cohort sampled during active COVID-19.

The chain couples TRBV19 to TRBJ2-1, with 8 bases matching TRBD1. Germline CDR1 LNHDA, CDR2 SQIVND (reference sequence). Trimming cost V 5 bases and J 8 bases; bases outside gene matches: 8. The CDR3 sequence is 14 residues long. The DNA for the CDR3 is TGTGCCAGTAGTCCACGGACAGGGTGGGATGAGCAGTTCTTC. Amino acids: CASSPRTGWDEQFF.

CDR3 coding DNA: TGTGCCAGCTTACCCCTCCTCGGGGGGCAAGGTGAAAAACTGTTTTTT. This encodes CASLPLLGGQGEKLFF. The J gene is TRBJ1-4, the V gene TRBV4-2, with D possibly being TRBD1 (6 bases). Trimming removed 8 bases at V and 7 bases at J, with 23 bases between. The CDR3 runs to 16 residues. The germline gives CDR1 LGHNA, CDR2 YNFKEQ.

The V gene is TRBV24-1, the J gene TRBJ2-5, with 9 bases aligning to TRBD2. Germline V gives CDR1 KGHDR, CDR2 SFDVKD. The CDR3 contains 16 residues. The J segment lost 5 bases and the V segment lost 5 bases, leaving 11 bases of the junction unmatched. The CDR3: CATSARGGATGETQYF. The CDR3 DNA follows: TGTGCCACCAGTGCTCGCGGGGGGGCCACGGGGGAGACCCAGTACTTC.

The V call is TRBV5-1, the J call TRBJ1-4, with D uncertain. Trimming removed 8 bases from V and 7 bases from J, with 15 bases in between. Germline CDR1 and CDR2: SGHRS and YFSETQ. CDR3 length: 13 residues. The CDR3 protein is CASSVGGGEKLFF. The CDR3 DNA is TGCGCCAGTTCGGTGGGAGGAGGTGAAAAACTGTTTTTT. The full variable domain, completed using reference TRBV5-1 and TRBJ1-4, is KAGVTQTPRYLIKTRGQQVTLSCSPISGHRSVSWYQQTPGQGLQFLFEYFSETQRNKGNFPGRFSGRQFSNSRSEMNVSTLELGDSALYLCASSVGGGEKLFFGSGTQLSVL.

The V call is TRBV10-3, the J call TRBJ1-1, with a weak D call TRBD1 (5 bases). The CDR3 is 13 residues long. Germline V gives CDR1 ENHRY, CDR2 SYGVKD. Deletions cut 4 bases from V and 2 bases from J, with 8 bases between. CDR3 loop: CAISGWGNTEAFF. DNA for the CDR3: TGTGCCATCAGTGGGTGGGGCAACACTGAAGCTTTCTTT.

The CDR3 spells CASGPAGPTYNEQFF. CDR3 DNA sequence: TGTGCCAGCGGACCGGCGGGGCCGACTTACAATGAGCAGTTCTTC. V and J are TRBV7-8 and TRBJ2-1; D might be TRBD2 (6 bases). This CDR3 contains 15 residues. V was trimmed by 8 bases and J by 4 bases, leaving 18 bases between them. Germline V gene sequence: CDR1 SGHVS, CDR2 FQNEAQ.

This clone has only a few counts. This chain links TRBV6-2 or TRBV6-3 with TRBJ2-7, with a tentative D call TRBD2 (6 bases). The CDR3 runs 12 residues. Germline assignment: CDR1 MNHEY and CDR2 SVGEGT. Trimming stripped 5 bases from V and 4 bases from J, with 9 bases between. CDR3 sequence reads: CASSRGGYEQYV. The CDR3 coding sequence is TGTGCCAGCAGTAGGGGAGGTTACGAGCAGTACGTC.

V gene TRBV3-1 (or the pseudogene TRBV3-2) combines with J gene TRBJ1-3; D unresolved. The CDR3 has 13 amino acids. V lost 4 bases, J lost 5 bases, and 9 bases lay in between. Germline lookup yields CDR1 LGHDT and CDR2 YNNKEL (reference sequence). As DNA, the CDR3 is TGTGCCAGCAGCCCTACAGCCAGAAACACCATATATTTT. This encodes CASSPTARNTIYF.